These 22 T cell receptor beta chains were all obtained from the same sample, sequenced in a study of T cells in Graves' hyperthyroidism and ophthalmopathy. Amplification of TCR beta CDR3 regions was performed using RNA transcripts as template. HTBI primers were used for first-round RT-PCR of the TCR CDR3. TCRdb recomputed calls from the multiplex PCR reads with MiXCR, one row per CDR3 protein. Counted here are around 450,000 distinct CDR3 sequences, 12% to 15% occurring once; the ten biggest clones make up 5% to 6%. Material: blood. These receptors all come from a woman younger than 30 with Graves' hyperthyroidism.

Details on this clonotype: Just one base apart from a much larger clone, this may be a read error. V gene TRBV6-2 or TRBV6-3 combines with J gene TRBJ1-5; D not resolved. This CDR3 has 18 amino acids. CDR1 and CDR2 (germline): MNHEY, SVGEGT. This CDR3 reads CASIPKSGSFRPRQPLHF. As DNA, the CDR3 is TGTGCCAGCATCCCTAAATCCGGGAGCTTTCGGCCCCGGCAGCCCCTGCATTTT.

The chain employs TRBV6-5 and TRBJ2-7, with TRBD1 as a possible D gene (6 bases). Germline CDR1 MNHEY, CDR2 SVGAGI. V was shortened by 2 bases and J by 3 bases, with 17 bases between the two germline ends. The CDR3 covers 16 residues. CDR3 bases: TGTGCCAGCAGTTACAAGACACCGGACAGCATCTACGAGCAGTACTTC. Its translation is CASSYKTPDSIYEQYF.

Many counts were recorded for this clonotype. V and J are TRBV6-1 and TRBJ2-3; D possibly corresponds to TRBD2 (5 bases). With 5 bases removed from V and 4 bases from J, the gap between germline ends came to 13 bases. Per germline, CDR1 MNHNS and CDR2 SASEGT. This CDR3 comprises 14 residues. The CDR3 spells CASSLRRVADTQYF. In DNA, the CDR3 is TGTGCCAGCAGTTTGCGGCGGGTTGCAGATACGCAGTATTTT.

The genes are TRBV7-9 and TRBJ1-4; D gene uncertain. Per the germline V gene, CDR1 is SEHNR and CDR2 is FQNEAQ (reference sequence). The V end was cut by 5 bases, the J end by 2 bases, with 6 bases between. The CDR3 extends over 13 amino acids. CDR3 amino acids: CASSRGTNEKLFF. In DNA form, the CDR3 reads TGTGCCAGCAGCCGAGGGACTAATGAAAAACTGTTTTTT.

This clonotype has at least ten counts. V and J are TRBV6-5 and TRBJ2-7; D is ambiguous. Looked up from germline, CDR1 is MNHEY and CDR2 is SVGAGI. V was cut by 0 bases and J by 2 bases, with 11 bases left in between. The CDR3 has 15 amino acids. The CDR3 DNA is TGTGCCAGCAGTTACTCGAAGGCCCTTCCCTACGAGCAGTACTTC. It codes for CASSYSKALPYEQYF.

This clonotype has only a few counts. The chain recombines TRBV20-1 with TRBJ1-2, with D perhaps matching TRBD1 (6 bases). Per the germline V gene, CDR1 is DFQATT and CDR2 is SNEGSKA (reference sequence). This CDR3 is built from 14 residues. The V and J ends lost 3 bases and 3 bases respectively, with 14 bases between them. As DNA, the CDR3 is TGCAGTGCTAGTCCAGGGGTGGGGGACTATGGCTACACCTTC. Translated: CSASPGVGDYGYTF.

J is TRBJ1-1 and V is TRBV4-1; TRBD1 might be the D (6 bases). V was shortened by 2 bases and J by 2 bases, with 15 bases between the two germline ends. The CDR3 has 16 residues. CDR1 MGHRA and CDR2 YSYEKL come from the germline V gene. The CDR3 bases are TGCGCCAGCAGCCAACCCGAAGGACAGTTAAACACTGAAGCTTTCTTT. This gives the protein CASSQPEGQLNTEAFF.

The chain joins TRBV15 to TRBJ1-5, with D hard to call. The CDR3 totals 12 residues. The V end lost 8 bases, the J end lost 7 bases, and 12 bases lay between the germline ends. Germline V gives CDR1 LNHNV, CDR2 YYDKDF (reference sequence). CDR3 amino acids: CATAGPGQPQHF. CDR3 sequence (DNA): TGTGCCACCGCGGGCCCCGGGCAGCCCCAGCATTTT.

This clonotype was seen many times. This sequence joins TRBV27 and TRBJ1-5; the D is unclear. V lost 3 bases, J lost 3 bases, and 9 bases lay in between. Germline CDR1 reads MNHEY; CDR2 reads SMNVEV (reference sequence). This CDR3 comprises 14 residues. The CDR3 DNA reads as TGTGCCAGCAGTTTCGCGGGTCCCAATCAGCCCCAGCATTTT. This encodes CASSFAGPNQPQHF.

This clonotype was counted many times. CDR3: CASSLQREFGFNEQFF. CDR3 in DNA: TGTGCCAGCAGCCTCCAACGGGAGTTTGGCTTCAATGAGCAGTTCTTC. The V and J genes are TRBV7-9 and TRBJ2-1; weak D call: TRBD2 (6 bases). The length of the CDR3 is 16 residues. The V gene's germline CDR1 is SEHNR and CDR2 FQNEAQ (reference sequence). The V end lost 5 bases, the J end lost 6 bases, and 20 bases lay between the germline ends.

On this clonotype itself: A much larger clonotype is one base distant, so this may be a read error. V and J are TRBV2 and TRBJ1-4; D might be TRBD1 (5 bases). The CDR3 has 14 residues. Germline V gives CDR1 SNHLY, CDR2 FYNNEI. CDR3: CASWAGRGNEKLSF. CDR3 DNA sequence: TGTGCCAGCTGGGCAGGGAGGGGTAATGAAAAACTGTCTTTT. Based on the CDR3 plus reference TRBV2 and TRBJ1-4, the full variable domain is EPEVTQTPSHQVTQMGQEVILRCVPISNHLYFYWYRQILGQKVEFLVSFYNNEISEKSEIFDDQFSVERPDGSNFTLKIRSTKLEDSAMYFCASWAGRGNEKLSFGSGTQLSVL.

The chain uses TRBV27 and TRBJ2-1; D uncertain. The CDR3 loop spans 14 amino acids. Germline V gene sequence: CDR1 MNHEY, CDR2 SMNVEV (reference sequence). With 3 bases removed from V and 3 bases from J, the gap between germline ends came to 9 bases. The CDR3 coding sequence is TGTGCCAGCAGTTTTTTCCCAGGCTACAATGAGCAGTTCTTC. Its translation is CASSFFPGYNEQFF.

The chain has TRBV5-1 and TRBJ2-2; D unclear. The CDR3 extends over 11 amino acids. The germline V gene has CDR1 SGHRS and CDR2 YFSETQ. V was pared by 7 bases and J by 4 bases, with 5 bases between. The CDR3, as DNA: TGCGCCAGCGCCCTCACCGGGGAGCTGTTTTTT. The encoded protein is CASALTGELFF.

The V gene is TRBV9, the J gene TRBJ2-7, with TRBD2 identical over 8 bases. The germline V gene has CDR1 SGDLS and CDR2 YYNGEE. The ends lost 0 bases at V and 2 bases at J; junction bases unmatched: 1. CDR3 length equals 14 residues. CDR3 residues: CASSVDGRAYEQYF. The CDR3 nucleotides read TGTGCCAGCAGCGTAGACGGGAGGGCCTACGAGCAGTACTTC.

This clonotype was picked up a small number of times. The chain joins TRBV20-1 to TRBJ2-7; TRBD2 aligns across 10 bases. The CDR3 has 16 amino acids. Germline CDR1 reads DFQATT; CDR2 reads SNEGSKA (reference sequence). After removal of 3 bases from V and 1 base from J, the junction contained 9 bases not matched to a gene. The CDR3 sequence is CSARIPLAGGSYEQYF. The CDR3 DNA reads as TGCAGTGCTAGGATCCCTTTAGCGGGAGGTTCCTACGAGCAGTACTTC.

This clonotype was detected ten times or more. The chain is built from TRBV6-2 or TRBV6-3 and TRBJ1-2; D is uncertain. Trimming pared 6 bases from V and 8 bases from J, leaving 16 bases between. The CDR3 spans 13 residues. Germline CDR1 is MNHEY and CDR2 is SVGEGT. The CDR3 loop reads CASSPDGPSGYTF. The DNA of the CDR3 is TGTGCCAGCAGCCCGGACGGGCCATCGGGCTACACCTTC.

This chain connects TRBV18 to TRBJ1-3; a possible D gene is TRBD1 (6 bases). CDR3 size: 17 residues. Germline lookup yields CDR1 KGHSH and CDR2 LQKENI. The V end was cut by 2 bases, the J end by 1 base, with 15 bases between. The CDR3 DNA follows: TGTGCCAGCTCACCATTATTCGGTCAGGGGTCTGGAAACACCATATATTTT. This gives the protein CASSPLFGQGSGNTIYF. Using reference TRBV18 and TRBJ1-3 for the parts outside the CDR3, the full variable domain is NAGVMQNPRHLVRRRGQEARLRCSPMKGHSHVYWYRQLPEEGLKFMVYLQKENIIDESGMPKERFSAEFPKEGPSILRIQQVVRGDSAAYFCASSPLFGQGSGNTIYFGEGSWLTVV.

The chain links TRBV4-1 to TRBJ2-3; D not certain. V was cut by 0 bases and J by 0 bases, with 7 bases left in between. CDR1 MGHRA and CDR2 YSYEKL come from the germline V gene. The CDR3 runs to 15 residues. As DNA, the CDR3 is TGCGCCAGCAGCCAAGACGGATTTAGCACAGATACGCAGTATTTT. Its protein product is CASSQDGFSTDTQYF.

The rearrangement joins TRBV25-1 to TRBJ1-5, with D maybe TRBD1 (5 bases). The CDR3 spans 14 residues. Germline CDR1 MGHDK, CDR2 SYGVNS. V was clipped by 6 bases and J by 9 bases, with 18 bases between them. CDR3 residues: CASSTQGVGSPQHF. CDR3 DNA: TGTGCCAGCAGCACCCAGGGTGTTGGTTCGCCCCAGCATTTT.

This clonotype was seen many times. The rearrangement joins TRBV2 to TRBJ2-6, with 9 bases aligning to TRBD1. This CDR3 is built from 13 residues. Trimming cost V 6 bases and J 8 bases; bases outside gene matches: 2. The V gene's germline CDR1 is SNHLY and CDR2 FYNNEI. The DNA for the CDR3 is TGTGCCAGCAGAGGACAGGGGACCAACGTCCTGACTTTC. Amino acids: CASRGQGTNVLTF.

The chain is built from TRBV29-1 and TRBJ2-7; 12 bases fit TRBD2. Losses at the gene ends were 2 bases for V and 2 bases for J; bases not matched to a gene: 10. The CDR3 is 17 residues long. Germline V gene sequence: CDR1 SQVTM, CDR2 ANQGSEA. In nucleotides, the CDR3 is TGCAGCGTTGAATCGCCTAGCGGGAGGGCTGTCCCCTACGAGCAGTACTTC. Protein: CSVESPSGRAVPYEQYF.

In nucleotides, the CDR3 is TGTGCCAGCAGCAAGAAGGTCCGGAACACCGGGGAGCTGTTTTTT. Its protein product is CASSKKVRNTGELFF. V usage is TRBV14 and J usage is TRBJ2-2; D is unclear. The germline CDR1 and CDR2 sequences are SGHDN and FVKESK. The CDR3 sequence is 15 residues long. V was shortened by 5 bases and J by 1 base, with 11 bases between the two germline ends. The complete variable domain, with remaining parts taken from reference TRBV14 and TRBJ2-2, reads EAGVTQFPSHSVIEKGQTVTLRCDPISGHDNLYWYRRVMGKEIKFLLHFVKESKQDESGMPNNRFLAERTGGTYSTLKVQPAELEDSGVYFCASSKKVRNTGELFFGEGSRLTVL.